Below, 5 T cell receptor beta chains from the same sample are listed, as sequenced in a study of T cell changes during pregnancy in multiple sclerosis. The table came from immunoSEQ multiplex PCR; TCRdb's copy has only in-frame clones and leaves some out. The sample includes about 100,000 clones, around 93% of them seen just once. Sample: peripheral blood, taken before pregnancy. The receptors come from a female donor with multiple sclerosis, enrolled in a pregnancy study.

The genes are TRBV2 and TRBJ2-5; 8 bases are shared with TRBD2. The CDR3 extends over 14 amino acids. Germline V lookup: CDR1 SNHLY, CDR2 FYNNEI. After removal of 8 bases from V and 3 bases from J, the junction contained 8 bases not matched to a gene. This chain's CDR3 is CASYNPGGEETQYF. The DNA of the CDR3 is TGTGCCAGCTACAACCCCGGGGGGGAAGAGACCCAGTACTTC.

The J gene is TRBJ1-1, the V gene TRBV25-1; the match to TRBD1 covers 7 bases. This CDR3 contains 12 residues. The V gene end was trimmed by 11 bases and the J gene end by 7 bases; junction bases not matched to a gene: 10. Germline-derived CDR1 and CDR2 are MGHDK and SYGVNS. The DNA for the CDR3 is TGTGCCTCAAGACAGGGCTTACTTGAAGCTTTCTTT. Amino acids: CASRQGLLEAFF.

V and J are TRBV16 and TRBJ1-2, with TRBD1 identical over 7 bases. After removal of 4 bases from V and 8 bases from J, the junction contained 10 bases not matched to a gene. There are 14 residues in the CDR3. Looked up from germline, CDR1 is KGHSY and CDR2 is FQNENV. The CDR3 here is CASSRQGQPGGYTF. The CDR3 DNA sequence: TGTGCCAGCAGCCGACAGGGCCAGCCCGGAGGCTACACCTTC.

V and J are TRBV6-5 and TRBJ2-7, with 7 bases matching TRBD1. Germline V gene sequence: CDR1 MNHEY, CDR2 SVGAGI. Germline trimming cut 6 bases from V and 1 base from J; bases unmatched to any gene: 3. The CDR3 contains 13 residues. In DNA form, the CDR3 reads TGTGCCAGCAGCCGGGACAGATCCTACGAGCAGTACTTC. Encoded protein: CASSRDRSYEQYF.

This clone appeared once. The chain recombines TRBV6-1 with TRBJ2-7; unclear D gene. V was cut by 2 bases and J by 1 base, with 12 bases left in between. The length of the CDR3 is 15 residues. Germline V gene lookup returns CDR1 MNHNS and CDR2 SASEGT. The CDR3, as DNA: TGTGCCAGCAGTGAAATTCACTCCTATTCCTACGAGCAGTACTTC. Protein sequence: CASSEIHSYSYEQYF.